This T cell receptor (beta chain) was recorded in a study of T cell changes during pregnancy in multiple sclerosis. Germline CDR1 reads MDHEN; CDR2 reads SYDVKM. The CDR3 totals 16 residues. Losses at the gene ends were 6 bases for V and 2 bases for J; bases not matched to a gene: 8. The method was immunoSEQ multiplex PCR; TCRdb's version includes in-frame clones alone and lacks a portion of them. Here the sample spans approximately 35,000 clones, around 90% being singletons. Material: CD4+ T cells from peripheral blood mononuclear cells, obtained in the third trimester of pregnancy. This TCR was recovered from a female donor in good health, enrolled as a control in a pregnancy study. The chain joins TRBV28 to TRBJ2-3, with TRBD2 matching 10 bases. The CDR3 region has the DNA TGTGCCAGCAGCACACCTCTAGCGGGGGTCACAGATACGCAGTATTTT. Its translation: CASSTPLAGVTDTQYF. Combining the CDR3 with reference TRBV28 and TRBJ2-3 gives the whole variable domain DVKVTQSSRYLVKRTGEKVFLECVQDMDHENMFWYRQDPGLGLRLIYFSYDVKMKEKGDIPEGYSVSREKKERFSLILESASTNQTSMYLCASSTPLAGVTDTQYFGPGTRLTVL.